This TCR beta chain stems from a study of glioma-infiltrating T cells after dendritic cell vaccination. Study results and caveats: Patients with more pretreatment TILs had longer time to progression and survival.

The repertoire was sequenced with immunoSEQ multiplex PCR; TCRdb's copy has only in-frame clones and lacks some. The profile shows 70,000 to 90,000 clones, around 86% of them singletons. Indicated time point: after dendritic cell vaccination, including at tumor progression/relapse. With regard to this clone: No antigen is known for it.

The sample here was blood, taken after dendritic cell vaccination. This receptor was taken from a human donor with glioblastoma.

The CDR3 spells CASRQGISDTQYF. CDR3 nucleotide sequence: TGCGCCAGCCGACAGGGAATTTCAGATACGCAGTATTTT. The chain has TRBV5-1 and TRBJ2-3, with 7 bases fitting TRBD1. Trimming took 7 bases from V and 4 from J; bases not matched to a gene: 6. The CDR3 loop spans 13 amino acids. Germline CDR1 SGHRS, CDR2 YFSETQ.